The sequence of this T cell receptor (beta chain) was determined in a study of shared clonotypes between healthy human individuals. Background on the study: A donor's plate count was three for CD4 naive and three for CD4 memory; CD8 naive had two and CD8 memory one.

Points on this clone: Its target is unknown.

The assay was immunoSEQ multiplex PCR, and TCRdb's table has in-frame clones only and misses some. The table includes about 610,000 clones, more than 95% detected once. Study findings and constraints: Depth was large, yet rarefaction showed that sorted-subset sequencing was incomplete.

V gave up 0 bases and J gave up 6 bases, with 13 bases separating them. CDR1 SGHRS and CDR2 YFSETQ come from the germline V gene. This CDR3 region has 15 residues. The receptor's source is a woman in her 30s in good health. The sequenced sample consisted of naive CD4+ T cells sorted from blood. Sample subset: CD45RA+ positively selected. The gene calls are TRBV5-1 and TRBJ2-1; D might be TRBD1 (6 bases). The CDR3 region has the DNA TGCGCCAGCAGCTTGGAGGGACACCTCACCAATGAGCAGTTCTTC. Translating gives CASSLEGHLTNEQFF.